These T cell receptor beta chains were read from a single sample in a study of blood T cell repertoires in COVID-19. Method: immunoSEQ multiplex PCR; TCRdb's copy keeps in-frame clones and lacks some. The table lists roughly 150,000 clones, 70% to 90% of them singletons. Sequencing was carried out using peripheral blood. The receptors come from a human donor in a cohort sampled during active COVID-19. Each CDR3 is given with its conserved first and last residue. The D gene is left open where the match is weak. Clone size is shown for a subset of rows, as once, few, many or a class of expanded clone.

clone size	J gene	V gene	D gene	CDR3 DNA	CDR3 protein
NA	TRBJ2-1	TRBV29-1	TRBD2	TGCAGCGTGGGACTACCGAAATACAATGAGCAGTTCTTC	CSVGLPKYNEQFF
NA	TRBJ1-5	TRBV5-5	TRBD1	TGTGCCAGCAGCTTGGAATCCGGGACAGGTAGCAATCAGCCCCAGCATTTT	CASSLESGTGSNQPQHF
NA	TRBJ1-4	TRBV27	NA	TGTGCCAGCAGTTACTCAGGGTCAGGGCATGAAAAACTGTTTTTT	CASSYSGSGHEKLFF
few	TRBJ2-7	TRBV30	NA	TGTGCCTGGAACCCCGCGGGGCCTTCCTACGAGCAGTACTTC	CAWNPAGPSYEQYF
few	TRBJ1-1	TRBV7-9	TRBD1	TGTGCCAGCAGTTCCCCCAGACAGGGGGCACCTACTTACACTGAAGCTTTCTTT	CASSSPRQGAPTYTEAFF
NA	TRBJ2-7	TRBV28	NA	TGTGCCAGCAGTCACGACAGACGGGTTAGGGAGCAGTACTTC	CASSHDRRVREQYF
NA	TRBJ1-2	TRBV9	NA	TGTGCCAGCAGCGCGTCCGGACATCGCTATGGCTACACCTTC	CASSASGHRYGYTF
NA	TRBJ1-6	TRBV27	NA	TGTGCCAGCAGTTTAGGGCAGGTCGGTAATTCACCCCTCCACTTT	CASSLGQVGNSPLHF
once	TRBJ1-1	TRBV15	NA	TGTGCCACCAGCAGAGGACAGGCTTTGAACACTGAAGCTTTCTTT	CATSRGQALNTEAFF
NA	TRBJ1-2	TRBV2	NA	TGTGCCAGCAGTGAGACAAATTTTAACTATGGCTACACCTTC	CASSETNFNYGYTF
NA	TRBJ2-4	TRBV11-2	TRBD2	TGTGCCAGCAGCTTAGATCTAGCGGGGGGCGGCTTTATCAAGAAAAACATTCAGTACTTC	CASSLDLAGGGFIKKNIQYF
NA	TRBJ2-7	TRBV9	NA	TGTGCCAGCAGCGTAGGAGGTCGGCACGAGCAGTACTTC	CASSVGGRHEQYF
few	TRBJ1-3	TRBV3-1/TRBV3-2	NA	TGTGCCAGCAGCCAACAACCGGGACACCGCTCTGGAAACACCATATATTTT	CASSQQPGHRSGNTIYF
NA	TRBJ1-2	TRBV28	TRBD1	TGTGCCAGCAGTGCGGACAGGGTTGGCTACACCTTC	CASSADRVGYTF
NA	TRBJ2-5	TRBV28	NA	TGTGCCAGCAGTTTTCAGTACCAAGAGACCCAGTACTTC	CASSFQYQETQYF
NA	TRBJ1-5	TRBV2	NA	TGTGCCAGCAATCAGGGGTATGACCAGCCCCAGCATTTT	CASNQGYDQPQHF
NA	TRBJ1-1	TRBV3-1/TRBV3-2	NA	TGTGCCAGCAGCCAAGGTCTCGGGGTACACACTGAAGCTTTCTTT	CASSQGLGVHTEAFF
once	TRBJ2-7	TRBV3-1/TRBV3-2	NA	TGTGCCAGCAGCCAAGAAGAAAGCCCCGAGCAGTACTTC	CASSQEESPEQYF
NA	TRBJ2-6	TRBV4-1	NA	TGCGCCAGCAGCCAAGTTTGGGGGGGGGCCACCTCTGGGGCCAACGTCCTGACTTTC	CASSQVWGGATSGANVLTF
NA	TRBJ2-7	TRBV14	TRBD2	TGTGCCAGCAGCCAAGTGGGGACTAGTCGCCGCGAGCAGTACTTC	CASSQVGTSRREQYF
NA	TRBJ2-7	TRBV7-2	NA	TGTGCCAGCAGCTTAGCAACGGGTGGGGGGAACTACGAGCAGTACTTC	CASSLATGGGNYEQYF
NA	TRBJ1-1	TRBV12-3/TRBV12-4	NA	TGTGCCAGCATCATGACTGAAGCTTTCTTT	CASIMTEAFF
NA	TRBJ2-2	TRBV5-8	TRBD1	TGTGCCAGCAGCTTAGACAGGGGTTATACCGGGGAGCTGTTTTTT	CASSLDRGYTGELFF
NA	TRBJ2-7	TRBV3-1/TRBV3-2	TRBD2	TGTGCCAGCAGCCATGGCGCAAAAGCGGGGCTGGTTTACGAGCAGTACTTC	CASSHGAKAGLVYEQYF
NA	TRBJ2-7	TRBV19	NA	TGTGCCAGTAGTGAGGGTCCGGGGGAAACCTACGAGCAGTACTTC	CASSEGPGETYEQYF
NA	TRBJ2-5	TRBV4-3	TRBD2	TGCGCCAGCAGCCAAGATTCCAGCGGGGGCGAGACCCAGTACTTC	CASSQDSSGGETQYF
NA	TRBJ2-7	TRBV4-1	NA	TGCGCCAGCAGCCAAGATGGCCTGATCTACGAGCAGTACTTC	CASSQDGLIYEQYF
NA	TRBJ1-2	TRBV19	TRBD1	TGTGCCAGTAGAGGGACAGGTAGCCACTATGGCTACACCTTC	CASRGTGSHYGYTF
NA	TRBJ2-1	TRBV10-3	TRBD2	TGTGCCATCAGTGAGTCTGACGGGGGGGGGCGTGAGCAGTTCTTC	CAISESDGGGREQFF
few	TRBJ1-1	TRBV18	TRBD1	TGTGCCAGCTCACCGCCCGGGACAGTGAACACTGAAGCTTTCTTT	CASSPPGTVNTEAFF
NA	TRBJ2-7	TRBV19	NA	TGTGCCAGTTCCCGAAGCGTAGGGGGTAATTACGAGCAGTACTTC	CASSRSVGGNYEQYF
NA	TRBJ1-5	TRBV18	TRBD1	TGTGCCAGCTCACCAGCCGGGACAGGGGTTCTTCAGCCCCAGCATTTT	CASSPAGTGVLQPQHF
NA	TRBJ2-6	TRBV28	TRBD1	TGTGCCAGCAGCGACAGGGGGCCTGGGGCCAACGTCCTGACTTTC	CASSDRGPGANVLTF
NA	TRBJ2-7	TRBV19	TRBD1	TGTGCCAGTGGGACAGGGAGCTCCTACGAGCAGTACTTC	CASGTGSSYEQYF
NA	TRBJ2-2	TRBV4-3	TRBD2	TGCGCCCGCAGCCACGCCGGGGCGGGGGGGCCGGACACCGGGGAGCTGTTTTTT	CARSHAGAGGPDTGELFF
NA	TRBJ1-6	TRBV9	TRBD1	TGTGCCAGCAGCGTAGCGGCAGGGGGAAAGGTGGATAATTCACCCCTCCACTTT	CASSVAAGGKVDNSPLHF
NA	TRBJ2-3	TRBV5-1	NA	TGCGCCAGCAGCTTCGAGACTAGCACAGATACGCAGTATTTT	CASSFETSTDTQYF
NA	TRBJ2-7	TRBV7-8	NA	TGTGCCAGCAGCCTGGACAACGAGCAGTACTTC	CASSLDNEQYF
once	TRBJ1-5	TRBV6-2/TRBV6-3	TRBD1	TGTGCCAGCAGTTACTCGGGCGGGACAGGGTTCAATCAGCCCCAGCATTTT	CASSYSGGTGFNQPQHF
NA	TRBJ2-7	TRBV27	TRBD2	TGTGCCAGCAGTTTATACCTAGCGGGAGTTCGCGAGCAGTACTTC	CASSLYLAGVREQYF
medium-sized	TRBJ1-1	TRBV9	NA	TGTGCCAGCCACAGACCGACCGTGAACACTGAAGCTTTCTTT	CASHRPTVNTEAFF
few	TRBJ1-2	TRBV2	NA	TGTGCCAGCTACAGGGTTTGGTTAGATGGCTACACCTTC	CASYRVWLDGYTF
NA	TRBJ1-2	TRBV28	TRBD1	TGTGCCAGCAGCCCCGGCGGGGTCAGGGGGTCTAACTATGGCTACACCTTC	CASSPGGVRGSNYGYTF
NA	TRBJ1-3	TRBV28	NA	TGTGCCAGCAGTTTAGACTGGCATGGTGGAAACACCATATATTTT	CASSLDWHGGNTIYF